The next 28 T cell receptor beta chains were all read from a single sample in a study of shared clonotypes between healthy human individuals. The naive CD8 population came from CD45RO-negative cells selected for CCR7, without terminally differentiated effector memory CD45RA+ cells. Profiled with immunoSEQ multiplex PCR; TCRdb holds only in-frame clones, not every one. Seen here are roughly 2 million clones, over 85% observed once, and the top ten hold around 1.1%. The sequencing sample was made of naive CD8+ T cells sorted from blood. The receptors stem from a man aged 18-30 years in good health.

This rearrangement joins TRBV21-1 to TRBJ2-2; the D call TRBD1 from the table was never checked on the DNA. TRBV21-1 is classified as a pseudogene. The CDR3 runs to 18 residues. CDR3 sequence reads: CASSKARDRGLNTGELFF. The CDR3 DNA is TGTGCCAGCAGCAAAGCCCGGGACAGGGGTTTGAACACCGGGGAGCTGTTTTTT.

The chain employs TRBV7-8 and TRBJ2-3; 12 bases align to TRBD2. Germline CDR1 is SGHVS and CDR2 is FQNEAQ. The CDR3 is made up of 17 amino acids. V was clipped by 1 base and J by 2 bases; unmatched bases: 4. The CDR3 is CASSLVGLAGFTDTQYF. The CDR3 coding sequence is TGTGCCAGCAGCTTAGTAGGACTAGCGGGGTTCACAGATACGCAGTATTTT.

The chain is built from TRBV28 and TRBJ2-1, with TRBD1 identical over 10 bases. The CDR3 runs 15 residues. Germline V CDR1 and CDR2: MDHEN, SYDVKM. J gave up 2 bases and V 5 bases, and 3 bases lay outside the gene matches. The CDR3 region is CASSNGQGAYNEQFF. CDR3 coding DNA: TGTGCCAGCAGTAACGGACAGGGGGCCTACAATGAGCAGTTCTTC.

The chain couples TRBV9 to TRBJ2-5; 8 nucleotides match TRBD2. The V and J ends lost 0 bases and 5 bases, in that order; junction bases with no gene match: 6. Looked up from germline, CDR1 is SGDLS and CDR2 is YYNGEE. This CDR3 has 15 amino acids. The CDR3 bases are TGTGCCAGCAGCGTAGGAACGGGAGGGCCGGAGACCCAGTACTTC. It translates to CASSVGTGGPETQYF.

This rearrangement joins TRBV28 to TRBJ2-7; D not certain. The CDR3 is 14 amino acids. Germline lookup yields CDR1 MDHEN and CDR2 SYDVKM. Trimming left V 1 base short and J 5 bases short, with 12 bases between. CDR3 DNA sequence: TGTGCCAGCAGTTTATTCTCTAGTAAGAACGAGCAGTACTTC. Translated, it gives CASSLFSSKNEQYF.

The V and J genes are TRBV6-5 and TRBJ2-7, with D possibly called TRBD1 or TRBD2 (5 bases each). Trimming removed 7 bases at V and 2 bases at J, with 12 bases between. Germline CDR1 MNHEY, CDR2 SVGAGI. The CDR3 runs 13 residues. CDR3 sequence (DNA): TGTGCCAGCACTCAGGGAGAAACCTACGAGCAGTACTTC. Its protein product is CASTQGETYEQYF.

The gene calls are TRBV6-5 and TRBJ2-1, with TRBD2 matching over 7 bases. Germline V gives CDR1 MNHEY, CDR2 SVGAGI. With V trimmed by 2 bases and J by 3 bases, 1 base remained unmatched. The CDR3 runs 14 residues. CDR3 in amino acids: CASSYLADYNEQFF. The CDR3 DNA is TGTGCCAGCAGTTACCTAGCGGACTACAATGAGCAGTTCTTC.

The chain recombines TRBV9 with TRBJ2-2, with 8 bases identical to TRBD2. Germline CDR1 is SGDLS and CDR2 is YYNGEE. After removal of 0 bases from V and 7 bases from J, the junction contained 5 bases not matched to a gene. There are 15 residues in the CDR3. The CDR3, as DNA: TGTGCCAGCAGCGTAGCGGGACTAGTAGACGGGGAGCTGTTTTTT. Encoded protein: CASSVAGLVDGELFF.

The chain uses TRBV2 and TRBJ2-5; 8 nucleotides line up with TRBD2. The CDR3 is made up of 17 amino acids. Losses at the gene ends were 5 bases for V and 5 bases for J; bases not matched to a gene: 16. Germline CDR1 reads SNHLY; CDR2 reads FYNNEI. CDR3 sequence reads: CASSWGPARGVDETQYF. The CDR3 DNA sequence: TGTGCCAGCAGTTGGGGGCCCGCGCGGGGGGTAGATGAGACCCAGTACTTC.

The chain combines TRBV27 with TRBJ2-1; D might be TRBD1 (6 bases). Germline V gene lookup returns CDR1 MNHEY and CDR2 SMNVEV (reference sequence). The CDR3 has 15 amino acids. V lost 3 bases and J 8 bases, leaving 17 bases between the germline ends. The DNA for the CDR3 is TGTGCCAGCAGTTTGGGGGCAGGGATTACCTATGAGCAGTTCTTC. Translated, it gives CASSLGAGITYEQFF.

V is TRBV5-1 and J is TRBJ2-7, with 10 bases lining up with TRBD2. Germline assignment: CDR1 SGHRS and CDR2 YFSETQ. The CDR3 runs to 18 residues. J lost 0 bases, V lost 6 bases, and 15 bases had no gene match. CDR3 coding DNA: TGCGCCAGCACCTGGTCAGCGGGGGGGCCCCGCTTCTCCTACGAGCAGTACTTC. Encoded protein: CASTWSAGGPRFSYEQYF.

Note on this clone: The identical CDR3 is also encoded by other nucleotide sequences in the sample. This CDR3 is CASSYSEGGTEAFF. CDR3 in DNA: TGTGCCAGCAGTTACTCGGAGGGGGGCACTGAAGCTTTCTTT. The chain is built from TRBV6-5 and TRBJ1-1, with a possible D match to TRBD1 (6 bases). The CDR3 sequence is 14 residues long. Germline CDR1 is MNHEY and CDR2 is SVGAGI. Trimming left V 0 bases short and J 4 bases short, with 9 bases between.

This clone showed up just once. CDR3 in amino acids: CASSFDDRDQETQYF. CDR3 nucleotides: TGTGCCAGCAGCTTTGATGACAGGGATCAAGAGACCCAGTACTTC. The chain is built from TRBV7-2 and TRBJ2-5; TRBD1 matches 7 bases. V was pared by 3 bases and J by 2 bases, with 6 bases of the junction left unmatched. The germline V gene encodes CDR1 SGHTA and CDR2 FQGNSA. The CDR3 extends over 15 amino acids.

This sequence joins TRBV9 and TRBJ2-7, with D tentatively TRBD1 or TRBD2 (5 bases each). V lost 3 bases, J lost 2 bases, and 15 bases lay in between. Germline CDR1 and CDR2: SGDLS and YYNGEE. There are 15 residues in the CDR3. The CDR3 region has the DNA TGTGCCAGCAGCGCGAGCACGGGACGTACCTACGAGCAGTACTTC. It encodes CASSASTGRTYEQYF.

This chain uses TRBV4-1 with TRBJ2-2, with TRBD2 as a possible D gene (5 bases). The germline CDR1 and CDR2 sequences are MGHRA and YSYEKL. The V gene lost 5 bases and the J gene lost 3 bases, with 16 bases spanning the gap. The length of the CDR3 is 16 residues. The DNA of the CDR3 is TGCGCCAGCAGCGGAGGTCCCTTCGGCGACACCGGGGAGCTGTTTTTT. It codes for CASSGGPFGDTGELFF.

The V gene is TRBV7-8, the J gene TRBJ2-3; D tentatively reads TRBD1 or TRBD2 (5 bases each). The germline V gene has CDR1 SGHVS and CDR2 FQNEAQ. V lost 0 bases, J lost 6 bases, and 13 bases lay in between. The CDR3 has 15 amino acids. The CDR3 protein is CASSLAGDLRDTQYF. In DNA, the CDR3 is TGTGCCAGCAGCTTAGCGGGGGACCTCCGGGATACGCAGTATTTT.

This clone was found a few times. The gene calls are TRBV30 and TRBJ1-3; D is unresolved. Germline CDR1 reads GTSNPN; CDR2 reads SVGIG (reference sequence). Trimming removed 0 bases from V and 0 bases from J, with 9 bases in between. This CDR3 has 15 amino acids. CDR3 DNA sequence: TGTGCCTGGAGTGTGGCAGGCAGCTCTGGAAACACCATATATTTT. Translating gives CAWSVAGSSGNTIYF. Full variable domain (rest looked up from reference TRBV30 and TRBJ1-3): SQTIHQWPATLVQPVGSPLSLECTVEGTSNPNLYWYRQAAGRGLQLLFYSVGIGQISSEVPQNLSASRPQDRQFILSSKKLLLSDSGFYLCAWSVAGSSGNTIYFGEGSWLTVV.

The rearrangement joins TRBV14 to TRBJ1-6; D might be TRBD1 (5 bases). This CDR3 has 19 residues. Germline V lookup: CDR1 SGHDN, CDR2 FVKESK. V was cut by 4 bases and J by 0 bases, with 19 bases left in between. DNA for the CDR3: TGTGCCAGCAGCCTAGCTCTCATCGGGGGTAGCTCCTATAATTCACCCCTCCACTTT. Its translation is CASSLALIGGSSYNSPLHF.

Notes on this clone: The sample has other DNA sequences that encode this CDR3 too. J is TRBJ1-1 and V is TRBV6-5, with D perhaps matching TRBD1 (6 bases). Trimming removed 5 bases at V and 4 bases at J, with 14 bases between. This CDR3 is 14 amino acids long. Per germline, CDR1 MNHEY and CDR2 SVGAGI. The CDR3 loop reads CASSRGEGGTEAFF. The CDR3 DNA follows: TGTGCCAGCAGTAGGGGGGAAGGCGGCACTGAAGCTTTCTTT.

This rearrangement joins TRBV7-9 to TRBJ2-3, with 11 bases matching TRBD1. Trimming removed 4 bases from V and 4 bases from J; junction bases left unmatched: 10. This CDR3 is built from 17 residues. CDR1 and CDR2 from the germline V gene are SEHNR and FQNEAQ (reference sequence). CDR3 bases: TGTGCCAGCAGCTCAAGTCTGGGACAGGGGGTAGCAGATACGCAGTATTTT. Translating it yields CASSSSLGQGVADTQYF.

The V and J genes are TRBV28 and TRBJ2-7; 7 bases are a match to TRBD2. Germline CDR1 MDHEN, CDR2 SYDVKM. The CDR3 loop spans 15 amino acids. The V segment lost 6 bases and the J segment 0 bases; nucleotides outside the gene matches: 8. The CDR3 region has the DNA TGTGCCAGCAGCATTTTGGGGGGGATCTCCTACGAGCAGTACTTC. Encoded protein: CASSILGGISYEQYF.

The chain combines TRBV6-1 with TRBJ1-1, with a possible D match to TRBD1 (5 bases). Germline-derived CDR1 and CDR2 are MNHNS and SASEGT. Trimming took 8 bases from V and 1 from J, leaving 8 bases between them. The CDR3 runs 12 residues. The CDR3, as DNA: TGTGCCAGCTGGGACGGGAACACTGAAGCTTTCTTT. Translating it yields CASWDGNTEAFF.

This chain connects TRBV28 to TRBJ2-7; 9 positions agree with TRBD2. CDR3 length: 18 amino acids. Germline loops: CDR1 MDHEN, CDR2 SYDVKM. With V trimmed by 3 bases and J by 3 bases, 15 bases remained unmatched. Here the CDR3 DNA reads TGTGCCAGCAGTTTGCCTAATACGGGACTAGCCGAAATCTACGAGCAGTACTTC. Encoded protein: CASSLPNTGLAEIYEQYF.

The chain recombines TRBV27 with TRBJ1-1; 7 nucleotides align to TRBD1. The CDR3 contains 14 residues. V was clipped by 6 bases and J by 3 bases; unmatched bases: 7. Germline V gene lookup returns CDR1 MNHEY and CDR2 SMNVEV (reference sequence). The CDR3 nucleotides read TGTGCCAGCAGAAGACAGGGCTCCCACACTGAAGCTTTCTTT. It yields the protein CASRRQGSHTEAFF.

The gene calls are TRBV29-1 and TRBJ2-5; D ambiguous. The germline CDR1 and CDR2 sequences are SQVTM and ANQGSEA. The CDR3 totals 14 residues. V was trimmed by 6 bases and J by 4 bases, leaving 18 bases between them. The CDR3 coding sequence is TGCAGCGTGGAGTTAGTCAACGTGGTAGAGACCCAGTACTTC. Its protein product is CSVELVNVVETQYF.

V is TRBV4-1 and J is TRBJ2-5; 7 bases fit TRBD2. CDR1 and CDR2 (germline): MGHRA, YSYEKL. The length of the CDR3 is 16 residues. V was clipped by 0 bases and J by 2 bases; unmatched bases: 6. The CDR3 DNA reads TGCGCCAGCAGCCAAGATTCGGCTAGCGGACAAGAGACCCAGTACTTC. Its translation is CASSQDSASGQETQYF.

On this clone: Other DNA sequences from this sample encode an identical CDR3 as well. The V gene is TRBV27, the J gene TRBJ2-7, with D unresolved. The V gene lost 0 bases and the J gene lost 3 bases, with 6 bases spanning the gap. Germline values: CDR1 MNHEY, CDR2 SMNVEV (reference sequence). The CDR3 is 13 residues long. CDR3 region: CASSLSVDYEQYF. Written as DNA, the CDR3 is TGTGCCAGCAGTTTATCGGTAGACTACGAGCAGTACTTC.

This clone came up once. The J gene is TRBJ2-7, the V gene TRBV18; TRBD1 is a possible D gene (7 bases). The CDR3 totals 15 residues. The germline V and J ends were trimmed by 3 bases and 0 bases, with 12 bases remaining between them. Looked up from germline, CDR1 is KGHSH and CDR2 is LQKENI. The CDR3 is CASSPTGDSSYEQYF. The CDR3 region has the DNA TGTGCCAGCTCACCCACGGGGGACAGCTCCTACGAGCAGTACTTC. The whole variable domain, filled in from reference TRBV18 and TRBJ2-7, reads NAGVMQNPRHLVRRRGQEARLRCSPMKGHSHVYWYRQLPEEGLKFMVYLQKENIIDESGMPKERFSAEFPKEGPSILRIQQVVRGDSAAYFCASSPTGDSSYEQYFGPGTRLTVT.